Listed below are T cell receptor beta chains from one sample, sequenced in a study of T cells expressing NK-cell markers. TCRdb re-called the 5' RACE reads, yielding one record per CDR3 amino acid sequence without DNA. The clone table shows about 390,000 distinct CDR3 sequences, with the ten largest holding roughly a tenth. Sequencing was performed on blood T cells: a sorted CD56 or NKG2C T cell subset, CD4+ or CD8+ T cells, or bulk PBMC T cells (not recorded which). These receptor sequences come from a woman aged 50 to 65 in good health. CDR3s include the opening cysteine and the closing phenylalanine or tryptophan.

j_call v_call cdr3_aa
TRBJ2-3 TRBV10-3 CAIRGGSRRDTQYF
TRBJ1-2 TRBV7-2 CASSLPKTGRANYGYTF
TRBJ1-1 TRBV11-2 CASSLRGLPNTEAFF
TRBJ2-7 TRBV4-2 CASSRGAITYEQYF
TRBJ1-3 TRBV5-1 CASSLTTNGNTIYF
TRBJ2-1 TRBV6-1 CASSVQSGRNNEQFF
TRBJ2-4 TRBV12-3/TRBV12-4 CASSFLRGAKNIQYF
TRBJ2-7 TRBV6-8 CASRWTPRWQYF
TRBJ2-5 TRBV29-1 CSVGLKVGETQYF
TRBJ2-1 TRBV7-3 CASSPWGGSGSYNEQFF
TRBJ2-1 TRBV15 CATSSQPGPQGDEQFF
TRBJ2-7 TRBV29-1 CSVEEVTGLQYF
TRBJ2-1 TRBV12-5 CASAREVRGRAFGEQFF
TRBJ2-1 TRBV13 CASSQEGLAGGPSVDEQFF
TRBJ2-2 TRBV29-1 CSATPGRGTGELFF
TRBJ2-2 TRBV5-4 CATLSREGLVSGELFF
TRBJ2-1 TRBV12-3/TRBV12-4 CASLQPGPGREQFF
TRBJ2-5 TRBV12-3/TRBV12-4 CASSSSVPRRETQYF
TRBJ1-4 TRBV30 CAWTQGLNEKLFF
TRBJ2-2 TRBV7-9 CASSKRPGGELFF
TRBJ2-2 TRBV20-1 CSARDSSDQNTGELFF
TRBJ1-6 TRBV7-2 CASSLIQGGSPLHF
TRBJ2-3 TRBV5-1 CASSPAGQSQYF
TRBJ2-3 TRBV24-1 CATSMRLSDTQYF
TRBJ1-5 TRBV27 CASSLRRQGMGQPQHF
TRBJ2-3 TRBV11-2 CASSLFNGAPQLDTQYF
TRBJ2-1 TRBV5-1 CASSLVLLAGGPRNEQFF
TRBJ2-7 TRBV7-8 CASSEGQGTIYEQYF
TRBJ2-2 TRBV7-8 CASSKKTGDTGELFF
TRBJ2-7 TRBV6-5 CASRPMGYYEQYF
TRBJ2-2 TRBV3-1 CASSLGLAGGSNTGELFF
TRBJ2-3 TRBV20-1 CSAAGGAYTDTQYF
TRBJ2-1 TRBV29-1 CTGAGPYNEQFF
TRBJ2-1 TRBV9 CASSVEGGYYEQFF